The clone carrying this T cell receptor beta chain was detected many times. Germline CDR1 is DFQATT and CDR2 is SNEGSKA (reference sequence). CDR3 length equals 13 residues. The V and J ends lost 5 bases and 6 bases respectively, with 14 bases between them. The data were obtained in a study of Graves' ophthalmopathy and Graves' hyperthyroidism. RNA transcripts served as template for amplifying TCR beta CDR3 sequences. An initial RT-PCR round employing HTBI primers preceded a second-round multiplex PCR. TCRdb ran MiXCR on the multiplex PCR reads and lists one entry per CDR3 protein. The table includes hundreds of thousands of distinct CDR3 sequences, 22% detected once.

The rearrangement links TRBV20-1 to TRBJ1-5; D may be TRBD1 (5 bases). This sequence was found in a woman between 18 and 29 years old with stable Graves' hyperthyroidism. Some clones in this sample may be carry-over from other donors' samples. The sequenced sample consisted of peripheral blood. CDR3 residues: CSASGTRSQPQHF. Here the CDR3 DNA reads TGCAGTGCTTCCGGGACCAGAAGTCAGCCCCAGCATTTT.